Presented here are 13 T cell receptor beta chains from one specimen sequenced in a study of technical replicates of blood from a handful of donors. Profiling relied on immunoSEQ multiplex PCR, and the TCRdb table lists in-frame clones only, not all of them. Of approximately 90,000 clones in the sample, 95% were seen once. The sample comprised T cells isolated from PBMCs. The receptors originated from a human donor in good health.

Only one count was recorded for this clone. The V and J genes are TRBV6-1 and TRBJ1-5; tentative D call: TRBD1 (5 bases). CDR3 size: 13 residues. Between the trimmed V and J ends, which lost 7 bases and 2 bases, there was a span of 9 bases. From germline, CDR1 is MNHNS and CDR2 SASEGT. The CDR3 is CASTTVRNQPQHF. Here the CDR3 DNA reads TGTGCCAGCACGACAGTCCGCAATCAGCCCCAGCATTTT.

The CDR3 here is CATSDPTKITQYF. The DNA for the CDR3 is TGTGCCACCTCCGATCCGACAAAGATTACGCAGTATTTT. The V call is TRBV10-3, the J call TRBJ2-3; D unresolved. Trimming left V 10 bases short and J 8 bases short, with 19 bases between. Germline V gene data show CDR1 as ENHRY and CDR2 as SYGVKD. This CDR3 has 13 amino acids.

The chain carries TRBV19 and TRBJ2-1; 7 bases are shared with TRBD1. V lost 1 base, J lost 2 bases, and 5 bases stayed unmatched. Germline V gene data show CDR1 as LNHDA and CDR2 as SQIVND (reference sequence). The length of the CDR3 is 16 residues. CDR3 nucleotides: TGTGCCAGTAGTATAGTTTCAGGGGGACCCTACAATGAGCAGTTCTTC. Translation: CASSIVSGGPYNEQFF.

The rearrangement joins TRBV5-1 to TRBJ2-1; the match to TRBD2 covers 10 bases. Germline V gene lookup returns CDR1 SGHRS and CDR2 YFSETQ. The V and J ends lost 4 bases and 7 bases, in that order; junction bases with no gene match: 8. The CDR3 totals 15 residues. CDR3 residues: CASSAGTSAVNEQFF. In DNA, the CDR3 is TGCGCCAGCAGCGCCGGGACTAGCGCGGTGAATGAGCAGTTCTTC.

In DNA, the CDR3 is TGTGCCAGCAGTGAAGCCCGGGGGGGGTTTAGCAATCAGCCCCAGCATTTT. This sequence encodes CASSEARGGFSNQPQHF. The chain is built from TRBV6-1 and TRBJ1-5; tentatively, D is TRBD1 (5 bases). Germline assignment: CDR1 MNHNS and CDR2 SASEGT. V was cut by 0 bases and J by 0 bases, with 12 bases left in between. This CDR3 comprises 17 residues.

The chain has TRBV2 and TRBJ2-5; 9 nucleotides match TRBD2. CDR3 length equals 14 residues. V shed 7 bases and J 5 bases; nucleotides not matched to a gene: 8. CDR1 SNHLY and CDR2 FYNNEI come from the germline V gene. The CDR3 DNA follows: TGTGCCAGCAACGGCGGGGGGGTTCTGGAGACCCAGTACTTC. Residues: CASNGGGVLETQYF. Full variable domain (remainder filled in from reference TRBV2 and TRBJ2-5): EPEVTQTPSHQVTQMGQEVILRCVPISNHLYFYWYRQILGQKVEFLVSFYNNEISEKSEIFDDQFSVERPDGSNFTLKIRSTKLEDSAMYFCASNGGGVLETQYFGPGTRLLVL.

CDR3 bases: TGTGCCAGCAGTGAACTACAGTCTGAAGCTTTCTTT. Amino acids: CASSELQSEAFF. The chain has TRBV6-1 and TRBJ1-1; D uncertain. CDR1 and CDR2 (germline): MNHNS, SASEGT. The CDR3 is made up of 12 amino acids. V shed 2 bases and J shed 6 bases, with 7 bases lying between them.

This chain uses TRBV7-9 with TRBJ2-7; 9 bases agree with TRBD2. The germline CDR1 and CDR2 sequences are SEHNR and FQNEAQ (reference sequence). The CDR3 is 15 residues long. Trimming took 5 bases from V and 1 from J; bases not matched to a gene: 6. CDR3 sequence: CASSPLAGSSYEQYF. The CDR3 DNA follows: TGTGCCAGCAGCCCACTAGCGGGTTCGTCCTACGAGCAGTACTTC.

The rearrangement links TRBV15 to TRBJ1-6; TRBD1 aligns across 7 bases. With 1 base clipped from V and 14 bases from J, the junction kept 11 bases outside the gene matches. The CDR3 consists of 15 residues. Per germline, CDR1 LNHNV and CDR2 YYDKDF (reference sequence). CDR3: CATSRARQGGESLHF. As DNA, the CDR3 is TGTGCCACCAGCAGAGCCCGACAGGGCGGTGAATCCCTCCACTTT.

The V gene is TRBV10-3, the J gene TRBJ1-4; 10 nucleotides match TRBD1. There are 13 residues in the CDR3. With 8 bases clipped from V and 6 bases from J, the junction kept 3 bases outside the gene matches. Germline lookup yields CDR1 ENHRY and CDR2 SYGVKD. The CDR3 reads CAIGTGVDEKLFF. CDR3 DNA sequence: TGTGCCATCGGGACAGGGGTCGATGAAAAACTGTTTTTT.

Here the CDR3 DNA reads TGTGCCAGCTCACTCGGACTAGCGGGGGCCGGGTCAGATACGCAGTATTTT. Amino acids: CASSLGLAGAGSDTQYF. The rearrangement uses TRBV18 and TRBJ2-3; 13 nucleotides align to TRBD2. Germline CDR1 reads KGHSH; CDR2 reads LQKENI. After removal of 4 bases from V and 4 bases from J, the junction contained 8 bases not matched to a gene. CDR3 length: 17 amino acids.

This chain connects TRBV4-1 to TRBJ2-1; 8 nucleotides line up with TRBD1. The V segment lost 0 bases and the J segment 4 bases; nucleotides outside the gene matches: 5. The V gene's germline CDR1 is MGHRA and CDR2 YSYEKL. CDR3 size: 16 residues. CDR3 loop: CASSQDDRGGYNEQFF. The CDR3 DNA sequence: TGCGCCAGCAGCCAAGACGACAGGGGTGGATACAATGAGCAGTTCTTC.

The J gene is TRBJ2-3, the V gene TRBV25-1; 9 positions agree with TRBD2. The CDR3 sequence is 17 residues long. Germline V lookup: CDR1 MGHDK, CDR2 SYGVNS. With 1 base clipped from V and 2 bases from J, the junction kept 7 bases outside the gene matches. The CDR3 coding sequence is TGTGCCAGCAGTGAATTTCCTAGCGGGGACTTCACAGATACGCAGTATTTT. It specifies CASSEFPSGDFTDTQYF.